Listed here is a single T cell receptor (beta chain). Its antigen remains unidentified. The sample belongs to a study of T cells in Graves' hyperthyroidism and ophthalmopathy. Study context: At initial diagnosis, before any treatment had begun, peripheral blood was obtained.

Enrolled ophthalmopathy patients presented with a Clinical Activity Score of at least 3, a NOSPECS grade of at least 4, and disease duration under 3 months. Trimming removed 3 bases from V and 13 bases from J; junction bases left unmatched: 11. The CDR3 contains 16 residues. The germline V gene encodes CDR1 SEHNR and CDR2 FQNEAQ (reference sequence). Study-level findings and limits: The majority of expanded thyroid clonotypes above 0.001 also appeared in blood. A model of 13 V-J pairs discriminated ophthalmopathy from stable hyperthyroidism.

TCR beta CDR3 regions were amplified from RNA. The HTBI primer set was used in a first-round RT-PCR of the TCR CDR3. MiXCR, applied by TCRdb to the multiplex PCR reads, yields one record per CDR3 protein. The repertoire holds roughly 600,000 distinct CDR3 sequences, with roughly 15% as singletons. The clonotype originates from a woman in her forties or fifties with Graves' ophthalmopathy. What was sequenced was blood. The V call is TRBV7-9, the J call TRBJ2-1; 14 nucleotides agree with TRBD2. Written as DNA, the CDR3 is TGTGCCAGCAGCTTCGTCGGGACTAGCGGGAGATTGGGTCAGTTCTTC. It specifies CASSFVGTSGRLGQFF.